The 3 T cell receptor beta chains below were found in one sample sequenced in a study of identical twins. MiXCR, run by TCRdb on the 5' RACE reads, gives a single entry per CDR3 protein. The sample holds about 470,000 distinct CDR3 sequences, roughly 24% seen once. These data were likewise used in another study, on T cells expressing NK-cell markers.

What was sequenced was CD4+ T cells sorted from blood. The receptors here all came from a woman aged 18-29 years in good health.

The V call is TRBV3-1, the J call TRBJ2-5; D is unresolved. The CDR3 runs to 14 residues. CDR1 and CDR2 (germline): LGHDT, YNNKEL (reference sequence). V was shortened by 5 bases and J by 1 base, with 11 bases between the two germline ends. The CDR3: CASSELGSQETQYF. The CDR3 DNA reads as TGTGCCAGCAGCGAGCTGGGATCCCAAGAGACCCAGTACTTC.

The chain is built from TRBV25-1 and TRBJ2-7; 8 bases agree with TRBD1. The length of the CDR3 is 14 residues. The germline V gene has CDR1 MGHDK and CDR2 SYGVNS. V dropped 7 bases and J dropped 4; count of bases not matched to a gene: 9. The CDR3 here is CASTGTGGFYEQYF. In nucleotides, the CDR3 is TGTGCCAGCACCGGAACAGGGGGTTTTTACGAGCAGTACTTC.

This chain joins TRBV6-2 or TRBV6-3 and TRBJ2-1; 9 positions match TRBD2. The CDR3 has 15 residues. V lost 2 bases to trimming and J lost 4 bases; unmatched junction nucleotides: 3. The germline CDR1 and CDR2 sequences are MNHEY and SVGEGT. CDR3 coding DNA: TGTGCCAGCAGTTACCGGACTAGCGCTTACAATGAGCAGTTCTTC. It translates to CASSYRTSAYNEQFF.